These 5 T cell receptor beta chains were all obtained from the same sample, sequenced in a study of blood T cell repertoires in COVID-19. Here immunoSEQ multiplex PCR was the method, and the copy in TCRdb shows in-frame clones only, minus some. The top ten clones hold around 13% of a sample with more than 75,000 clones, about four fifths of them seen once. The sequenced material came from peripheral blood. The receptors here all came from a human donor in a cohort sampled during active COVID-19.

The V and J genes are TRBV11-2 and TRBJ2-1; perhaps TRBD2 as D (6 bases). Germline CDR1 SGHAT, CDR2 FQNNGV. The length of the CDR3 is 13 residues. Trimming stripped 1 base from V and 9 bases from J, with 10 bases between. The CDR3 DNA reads TGTGCCAGCAGCTTAGGCGGCGGGGTTGAGCAGTTCTTC. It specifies CASSLGGGVEQFF.

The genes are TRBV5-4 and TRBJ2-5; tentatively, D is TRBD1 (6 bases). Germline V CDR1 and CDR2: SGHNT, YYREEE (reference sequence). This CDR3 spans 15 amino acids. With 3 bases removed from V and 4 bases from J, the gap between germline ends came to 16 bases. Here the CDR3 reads CASSSWFGQIETQYF. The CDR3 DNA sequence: TGTGCCAGCAGCTCGTGGTTCGGACAGATAGAGACCCAGTACTTC.

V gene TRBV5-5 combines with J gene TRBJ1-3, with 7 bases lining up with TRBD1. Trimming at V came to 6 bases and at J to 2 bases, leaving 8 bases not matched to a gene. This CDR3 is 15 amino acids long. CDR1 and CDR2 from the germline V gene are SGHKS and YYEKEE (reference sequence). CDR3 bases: TGTGCCAGCATCAGGGGGGACTGGACTGGAAACACCATATATTTT. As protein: CASIRGDWTGNTIYF.

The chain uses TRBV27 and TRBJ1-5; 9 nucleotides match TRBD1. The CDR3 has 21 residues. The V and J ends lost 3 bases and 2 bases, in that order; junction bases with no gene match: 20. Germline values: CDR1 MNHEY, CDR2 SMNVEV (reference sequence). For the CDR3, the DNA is TGTGCCAGCAGTTTCCGGGGACAGGGATTGTTTGTGGTTTACGGCAATCAGCCCCAGCATTTT. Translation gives CASSFRGQGLFVVYGNQPQHF.

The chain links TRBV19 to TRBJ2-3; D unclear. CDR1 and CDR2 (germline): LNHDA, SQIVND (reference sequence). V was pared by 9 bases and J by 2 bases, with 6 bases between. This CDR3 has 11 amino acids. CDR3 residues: CASGDTDTQYF. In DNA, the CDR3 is TGTGCCAGCGGAGACACAGATACGCAGTATTTT.